The 31 T cell receptor beta chains listed next were all sequenced from one sample in a study of T cell repertoires in cytomegalovirus infection. TCRdb ran MiXCR on the reads and lists one entry per CDR3 protein. The profile shows about 770,000 distinct CDR3 sequences, almost 30% of them singletons. These receptors have no identified antigens. The input for sequencing was cultured CD8+ T cells from PBMCs, taken from culture after CMV antigen stimulation. The receptors originated from a human donor in good health (CMV status not recorded). Some clones in this sample may be carry-over from other donors' samples.

CDR3 bases: TGTGCCAGCAGCCAAGATCCTTATTACGAGCAGTACTTC. Amino acid sequence: CASSQDPYYEQYF. The chain carries TRBV4-2 and TRBJ2-7; no clear D. V lost 0 bases to trimming and J lost 4 bases, with 7 bases between them. The germline CDR1 and CDR2 sequences are LGHNA and YNFKEQ. The length of the CDR3 is 13 residues.

The sample holds a few counts of this clonotype. The gene calls are TRBV7-9 and TRBJ1-3; D is ambiguous. The CDR3 loop spans 15 amino acids. Germline CDR1 SEHNR, CDR2 FQNEAQ (reference sequence). The germline V and J ends were trimmed by 4 bases and 0 bases, with 10 bases remaining between them. CDR3 amino acids: CASSSDASSGNTIYF. The CDR3 DNA reads TGTGCCAGCAGCTCGGACGCAAGCTCTGGAAACACCATATATTTT.

Note on this clonotype: This likely comes from a read error, as the CDR3 has no conserved phenylalanine or tryptophan at its end. This rearrangement joins TRBV7-9 to TRBJ2-7; D gene unclear. The ends were cut back, 3 bases at V and 3 bases at J, with 15 bases in the middle. The CDR3 length is 15 residues. Germline loops: CDR1 SEHNR, CDR2 FQNEAQ (reference sequence). The CDR3 reads CASSFPPAANYEQYD. The CDR3 DNA sequence: TGTGCCAGCAGCTTCCCCCCAGCAGCCAACTACGAGCAGTACGAC.

In this sample, this clonotype turned up many times. The V and J genes are TRBV7-9 and TRBJ2-7; 9 positions match TRBD1. CDR1 SEHNR and CDR2 FQNEAQ come from the germline V gene (reference sequence). V lost 7 bases to trimming and J lost 5 bases; unmatched junction nucleotides: 12. This CDR3 is built from 15 residues. CDR3 loop: CASNRPGTGFHEQYF. In nucleotides, the CDR3 is TGTGCCAGCAACAGACCCGGGACAGGGTTCCACGAGCAGTACTTC. Complete variable domain (other parts from reference TRBV7-9 and TRBJ2-7): DTGVSQNPRHKITKRGQNVTFRCDPISEHNRLYWYRQTLGQGPEFLTYFQNEAQLEKSRLLSDRFSAERPKGSFSTLEIQRTEQGDSAMYLCASNRPGTGFHEQYFGPGTRLTVT.

This chain uses TRBV2 with TRBJ2-7; TRBD1 matches at 7 bases. Germline CDR1 reads SNHLY; CDR2 reads FYNNEI. The CDR3 covers 13 residues. V shed 9 bases, J shed 3 bases, and the junction held 8 bases outside the gene matches. CDR3: CASKPGQYYEQYF. The CDR3 DNA follows: TGTGCCAGTAAACCGGGACAGTACTACGAGCAGTACTTC.

The chain recombines TRBV6-2 or TRBV6-3 with TRBJ1-2; no clear D. Looked up from germline, CDR1 is MNHEY and CDR2 is SVGEGT. This CDR3 region has 12 residues. V was clipped by 4 bases and J by 4 bases, with 7 bases between them. The CDR3 sequence: CASSFPTYGYTF. The CDR3 region has the DNA TGTGCCAGCAGTTTCCCAACCTATGGCTACACCTTC.

This chain's CDR3 is CASSLNTTGELFF. CDR3 in DNA: TGTGCCAGCAGCTTGAATACCACCGGGGAGCTGTTTTTT. V is TRBV5-5 and J is TRBJ2-2, with no clear D. Trimming shortened V by 1 base and J by 4 bases, and 5 bases separated the two germline ends. The CDR3 sequence is 13 residues long. Germline lookup yields CDR1 SGHKS and CDR2 YYEKEE (reference sequence). Supplemented by reference TRBV5-5 and TRBJ2-2, the full variable domain reads DAGVTQSPTHLIKTRGQQVTLRCSPISGHKSVSWYQQVLGQGPQFIFQYYEKEERGRGNFPDRFSARQFPNYSSELNVNALLLGDSALYLCASSLNTTGELFFGEGSRLTVL.

In this sample, this clonotype turned up many times. The chain carries TRBV7-9 and TRBJ1-5; D not certain. Germline V gene sequence: CDR1 SEHNR, CDR2 FQNEAQ (reference sequence). The length of the CDR3 is 14 residues. V shed 6 bases and J shed 4 bases, with 13 bases lying between them. CDR3 coding DNA: TGTGCCAGCAGTTCCGGTGTTAGAAATCAGCCCCAGCATTTT. Its translation is CASSSGVRNQPQHF.

This chain uses TRBV18 with TRBJ1-2; 9 positions match TRBD1. In germline, CDR1 is KGHSH, CDR2 LQKENI. J gave up 5 bases and V 1 base, and 14 bases lay outside the gene matches. The CDR3 is 18 amino acids. CDR3 nucleotide sequence: TGTGCCAGCTCACCACAAAAGGGACAGGGATATCTTCGGTATGGCTACACCTTC. Encoded protein: CASSPQKGQGYLRYGYTF.

This clonotype turned up a few times. This chain uses TRBV7-9 with TRBJ1-1, with a tentative D call TRBD1 (5 bases). Germline V gives CDR1 SEHNR, CDR2 FQNEAQ (reference sequence). The V and J ends lost 8 bases and 5 bases respectively, with 12 bases between them. The CDR3 has 12 residues. CDR3 nucleotide sequence: TGTGCCAGCCGGCCAGGGAGGACTGAAGCTTTCTTT. Translation gives CASRPGRTEAFF. The whole variable domain, filled in from reference TRBV7-9 and TRBJ1-1, reads DTGVSQNPRHKITKRGQNVTFRCDPISEHNRLYWYRQTLGQGPEFLTYFQNEAQLEKSRLLSDRFSAERPKGSFSTLEIQRTEQGDSAMYLCASRPGRTEAFFGQGTRLTVV.

The genes are TRBV12-3 or TRBV12-4 and TRBJ1-2; the match to TRBD1 covers 9 bases. V was clipped by 5 bases and J by 13 bases; unmatched bases: 20. This CDR3 spans 16 amino acids. The DNA for the CDR3 is TGTGCCAGCAGTGCACCCGGGACAGGGTTAGAGGAGGGGTGCACCTTC. This encodes CASSAPGTGLEEGCTF.

In this sample, this clonotype turned up many times. The chain combines TRBV15 with TRBJ1-5, with a weak D call TRBD1 (5 bases). Germline V lookup: CDR1 LNHNV, CDR2 YYDKDF (reference sequence). V was cut by 6 bases and J by 2 bases, with 14 bases left in between. The CDR3 has 15 amino acids. The CDR3 sequence is CATRKGGTGNQPQHF. CDR3 sequence (DNA): TGTGCCACCAGAAAAGGCGGGACGGGCAATCAGCCCCAGCATTTT.

In DNA, the CDR3 is TGTGCCAGCAGTGAAGGAGACTATGGCTACACCTTC. Translating gives CASSEGDYGYTF. J is TRBJ1-2 and V is TRBV6-1; D uncertain. The germline V and J ends were trimmed by 1 base and 3 bases, with 3 bases remaining between them. The CDR3 is 12 residues long. The germline CDR1 and CDR2 sequences are MNHNS and SASEGT.

The chain combines TRBV27 with TRBJ2-7, with 10 bases identical to TRBD2. This CDR3 has 14 amino acids. V shed 7 bases, J shed 4 bases, and the junction held 7 bases outside the gene matches. The germline CDR1 and CDR2 sequences are MNHEY and SMNVEV (reference sequence). The CDR3 here is CASNLAGAKYEQYF. The CDR3 bases are TGTGCCAGCAACCTAGCGGGGGCGAAATACGAGCAGTACTTC.

The chain is built from TRBV5-1 and TRBJ1-1; no clear D. The CDR3 has 17 residues. The V gene lost 3 bases and the J gene lost 5 bases, with 23 bases spanning the gap. Germline values: CDR1 SGHRS, CDR2 YFSETQ. The CDR3 reads CASSSPVVMEGRTEAFF. In DNA form, the CDR3 reads TGCGCCAGCAGCTCCCCTGTTGTAATGGAAGGACGGACTGAAGCTTTCTTT.

This clonotype came up many times. The chain carries TRBV12-3 or TRBV12-4 and TRBJ1-1; 9 bases are shared with TRBD1. There are 15 residues in the CDR3. Losses at the gene ends were 6 bases for V and 3 bases for J; bases not matched to a gene: 8. CDR3 region: CASRPPGQGDTEAFF. CDR3 DNA sequence: TGTGCCAGCAGGCCTCCGGGACAGGGCGACACTGAAGCTTTCTTT.

This chain joins TRBV28 and TRBJ1-2; D is ambiguous. Germline V gives CDR1 MDHEN, CDR2 SYDVKM. The CDR3 runs 14 residues. V lost 4 bases, J lost 2 bases, and 11 bases lay in between. This chain's CDR3 is CASSSLGENYGYTF. The CDR3 DNA sequence: TGTGCCAGCAGTTCCCTCGGAGAGAACTATGGCTACACCTTC.

This chain joins TRBV29-1 and TRBJ1-2, with 7 positions matching TRBD1. J lost 4 bases, V lost 3 bases, and 11 bases had no gene match. Germline assignment: CDR1 SQVTM and CDR2 ANQGSEA. The length of the CDR3 is 15 residues. This CDR3 reads CSVDGWGQSGYGYTF. In DNA form, the CDR3 reads TGCAGCGTTGACGGTTGGGGACAGTCGGGCTATGGCTACACCTTC.

This sequence joins TRBV12-3 or TRBV12-4 and TRBJ1-1; possible D gene TRBD1, 5 bases. V was clipped by 6 bases and J by 1 base, with 15 bases between them. The CDR3 runs to 15 residues. The CDR3 loop is CASSPLGDWNTEAFF. In nucleotides, the CDR3 is TGTGCCAGCAGCCCGCTTGGGGACTGGAACACTGAAGCTTTCTTT.

J is TRBJ1-1 and V is TRBV29-1; D might be TRBD1 (5 bases). The CDR3 is made up of 15 amino acids. Per germline, CDR1 SQVTM and CDR2 ANQGSEA. Between the trimmed V and J ends, which lost 0 bases and 2 bases, there was a span of 13 bases. The CDR3 loop is CSVEDLGGRNTEAFF. The CDR3 bases are TGCAGCGTTGAAGATCTTGGGGGAAGAAACACTGAAGCTTTCTTT. The complete variable domain, with remaining parts taken from reference TRBV29-1 and TRBJ1-1, reads SAVISQKPSRDICQRGTSLTIQCQVDSQVTMMFWYRQQPGQSLTLIATANQGSEATYESGFVIDKFPISRPNLTFSTLTVSNMSPEDSSIYLCSVEDLGGRNTEAFFGQGTRLTVV.

J is TRBJ2-6 and V is TRBV27; D may be TRBD1 (6 bases). The germline gives CDR1 MNHEY, CDR2 SMNVEV (reference sequence). The V gene lost 5 bases and the J gene lost 2 bases, with 13 bases spanning the gap. The length of the CDR3 is 16 residues. This CDR3 reads CASSALGTTGANVLTF. The CDR3 region has the DNA TGTGCCAGCAGTGCACTCGGGACAACTGGGGCCAACGTCCTGACTTTC. Filled out from reference TRBV27 and TRBJ2-6, the complete variable domain reads EAQVTQNPRYLITVTGKKLTVTCSQNMNHEYMSWYRQDPGLGLRQIYYSMNVEVTDKGDVPEGYKVSRKEKRNFPLILESPSPNQTSLYFCASSALGTTGANVLTFGAGSRLTVL.

This clonotype appeared once. The J gene is TRBJ2-1, the V gene TRBV5-5; TRBD2 agrees at 11 bases. The CDR3 sequence is 21 residues long. Germline lookup yields CDR1 SGHKS and CDR2 YYEKEE (reference sequence). V dropped 4 bases and J dropped 0; count of bases not matched to a gene: 18. CDR3 sequence: CASSPRPGLAGGFSSYNEQFF. The CDR3 region has the DNA TGTGCCAGCAGCCCACGTCCCGGGCTAGCGGGGGGTTTTAGCTCCTACAATGAGCAGTTCTTC.

This clonotype showed up just a few times. The rearrangement links TRBV11-2 to TRBJ1-1; 7 bases map to TRBD1. There are 14 residues in the CDR3. Trimming at V came to 2 bases and at J to 5 bases, leaving 5 bases not matched to a gene. CDR1 and CDR2 (germline): SGHAT, FQNNGV. CDR3 nucleotide sequence: TGTGCCAGCAGCTTAACCAGGGGGGAGACTGAAGCTTTCTTT. This gives the protein CASSLTRGETEAFF.

This chain uses TRBV9 with TRBJ2-1, with 11 nucleotides matching TRBD2. The germline V gene has CDR1 SGDLS and CDR2 YYNGEE. This CDR3 has 18 residues. Trimming cost V 0 bases and J 6 bases; bases outside gene matches: 11. CDR3 sequence reads: CASSVDNSGGVPPNEQFF. The CDR3 bases are TGTGCCAGCAGCGTAGATAATAGCGGGGGGGTGCCTCCCAATGAGCAGTTCTTC. The full variable domain, rest sourced from reference TRBV9 and TRBJ2-1, is DSGVTQTPKHLITATGQRVTLRCSPRSGDLSVYWYQQSLDQGLQFLIQYYNGEERAKGNILERFSAQQFPDLHSELNLSSLELGDSALYFCASSVDNSGGVPPNEQFFGPGTRLTVL.

This clonotype was seen more than once but under ten times. The CDR3 sequence: CASSVRGESSPLHF. The CDR3 nucleotides read TGTGCCAGCAGCGTTCGGGGGGAGAGTTCACCCCTCCACTTT. V gene TRBV9 combines with J gene TRBJ1-6; TRBD1 is a possible D gene (5 bases). Germline CDR1 and CDR2: SGDLS and YYNGEE. Trimming took 2 bases from V and 9 from J, leaving 12 bases between them. CDR3 length: 14 residues.

This clonotype turned up a few times. This chain connects TRBV6-6 to TRBJ2-3; D not resolved. CDR3 length equals 8 residues. Germline CDR1 and CDR2: MNHNY and SVGAGI (reference sequence). The V end was cut by 3 bases, the J end by 14 bases, with 3 bases between. The CDR3 coding sequence is TGTGCCAGCAGTTATACGTATTTT. Translating gives CASSYTYF.

This clonotype has at least ten counts. This chain joins TRBV6-2 or TRBV6-3 and TRBJ2-2; D remains unclear. Germline V gives CDR1 MNHEY, CDR2 SVGEGT. Trimming pared 6 bases from V and 2 bases from J, leaving 4 bases between. The length of the CDR3 is 12 residues. The CDR3 nucleotides read TGTGCCAGCAGGCCCAACACCGGGGAGCTGTTTTTT. Amino acid sequence: CASRPNTGELFF.

This clonotype showed up just a few times. The chain carries TRBV19 and TRBJ1-5; D not certain. Germline V lookup: CDR1 LNHDA, CDR2 SQIVND (reference sequence). Trimming stripped 4 bases from V and 0 bases from J, with 13 bases between. The CDR3 is made up of 16 amino acids. The CDR3 is CASSTPRAPSNQPQHF. In DNA form, the CDR3 reads TGTGCCAGTAGTACCCCCAGAGCACCTAGCAATCAGCCCCAGCATTTT.

V gene TRBV7-6 combines with J gene TRBJ1-3; D is ambiguous. The CDR3 is 15 amino acids. CDR1 and CDR2 (germline): SGHVS, FNYEAQ. Trimming shortened V by 2 bases and J by 0 bases, and 8 bases separated the two germline ends. The CDR3 sequence is CASSLNSDSGNTIYF. CDR3 DNA: TGTGCCAGCAGCTTAAATTCCGACTCTGGAAACACCATATATTTT.

The chain couples TRBV12-5 to TRBJ1-2; possibly TRBD1 for D (6 bases). The CDR3 loop spans 14 amino acids. The V and J ends lost 6 bases and 3 bases respectively, with 14 bases between them. CDR1 and CDR2 from the germline V gene are LGHNT and FRNRAP. The CDR3 DNA reads as TGTGCTAGTGGCCCCGGGACAAAAGACTATGGCTACACCTTC. Protein product: CASGPGTKDYGYTF.

This sequence joins TRBV7-9 and TRBJ1-1; D call uncertain. Looked up from germline, CDR1 is SEHNR and CDR2 is FQNEAQ (reference sequence). The CDR3 is 15 amino acids. V shed 0 bases and J shed 1 base, with 9 bases lying between them. CDR3 in DNA: TGTGCCAGCAGCTTAGCAAGTGTTTCGAACACTGAAGCTTTCTTT. Translation: CASSLASVSNTEAFF.